This T cell receptor (beta chain) was captured in a study of cytomegalovirus exposure and HLA in healthy donors. A word on this clone: The antigen is undetermined.

Regarding the study as a whole: Subsequent analysis of the roughly 120 validation repertoires found a tendency for first-cohort TCR clusters to co-occur. As was reported, the classifier diagnosed cytomegalovirus status with high specificity and sensitivity.

Germline-derived CDR1 and CDR2 are SGDLS and YYNGEE. The CDR3 extends over 16 amino acids. Trimming removed 1 base at V and 1 base at J, with 14 bases between. Some clones are missing from TCRdb's copy, which holds only in-frame ones; the method was immunoSEQ multiplex PCR. This repertoire shows 190,000 or so clones, around 82% found once; its top ten account for roughly 2.8%. This TCR was recovered from a woman aged 18-30 years in good health and CMV-seropositive. The sequencing sample was made of PBMCs. The chain joins TRBV9 to TRBJ2-5; tentative D call: TRBD2 (6 bases). CDR3 DNA: TGTGCCAGCAGCGTATCTGGCGGGGCTACCCAAGAGACCCAGTACTTC. Its translation: CASSVSGGATQETQYF.